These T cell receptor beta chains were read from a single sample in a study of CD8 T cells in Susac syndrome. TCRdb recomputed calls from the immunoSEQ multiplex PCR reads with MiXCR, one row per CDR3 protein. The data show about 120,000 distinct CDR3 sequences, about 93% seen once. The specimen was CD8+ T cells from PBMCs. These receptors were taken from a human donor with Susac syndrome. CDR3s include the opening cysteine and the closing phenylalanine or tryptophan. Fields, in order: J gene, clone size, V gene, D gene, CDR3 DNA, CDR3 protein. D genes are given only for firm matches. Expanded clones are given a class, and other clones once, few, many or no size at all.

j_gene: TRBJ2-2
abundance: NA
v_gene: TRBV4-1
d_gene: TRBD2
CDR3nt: TGCGCCAGCAGCCAAGCCGGGGGAGGGTTAGGGTCCGGGGAGCTGTTTTTT
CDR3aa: CASSQAGGGLGSGELFF

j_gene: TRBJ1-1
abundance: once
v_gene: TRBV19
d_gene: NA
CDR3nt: TGTGCCAGTAGTAACCGCGGCCCAGTCTCTGAAGCTTTCTTT
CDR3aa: CASSNRGPVSEAFF

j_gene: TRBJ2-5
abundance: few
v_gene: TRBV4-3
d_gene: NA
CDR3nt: TGCGCCAGCAGCCAAGATGGTGGGGGCGAGACCCAGTACTTC
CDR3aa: CASSQDGGGETQYF

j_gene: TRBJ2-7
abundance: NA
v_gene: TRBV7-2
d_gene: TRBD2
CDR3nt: TGTGCCAGCGGGACTACATACGAGCAGTACTTC
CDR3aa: CASGTTYEQYF

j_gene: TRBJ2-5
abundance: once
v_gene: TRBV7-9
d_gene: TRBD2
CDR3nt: TGTGCCAGCAGCCTTCCGAGCGGGGGGCCGTGGCAAGAGACCCAGTACTTC
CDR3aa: CASSLPSGGPWQETQYF

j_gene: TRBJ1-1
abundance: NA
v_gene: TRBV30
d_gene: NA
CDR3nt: TGTGCCTGGATCCCGGCAGAGAACACTGAAGCTTTCTTT
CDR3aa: CAWIPAENTEAFF

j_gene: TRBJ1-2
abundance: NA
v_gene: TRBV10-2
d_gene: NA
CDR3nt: TGCGCCAGCAGTGAGTCGATATGGGGCTACACCTTC
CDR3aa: CASSESIWGYTF

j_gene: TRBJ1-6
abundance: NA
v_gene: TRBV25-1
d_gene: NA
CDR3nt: TGTGCCAGCAGTGAATCCCCGATATCACCCCTCCACTTT
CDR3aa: CASSESPISPLHF

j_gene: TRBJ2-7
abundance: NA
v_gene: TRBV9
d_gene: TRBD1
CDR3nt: TGTGCCAGCAGCGCCCGGACAGGGGAGGAGCAGTACTTC
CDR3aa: CASSARTGEEQYF

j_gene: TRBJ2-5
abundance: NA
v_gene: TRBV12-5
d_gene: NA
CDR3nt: TGTGCTAGTGGTTTCACCGCGGACGGAGACCAAGAGACCCAGTACTTC
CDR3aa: CASGFTADGDQETQYF

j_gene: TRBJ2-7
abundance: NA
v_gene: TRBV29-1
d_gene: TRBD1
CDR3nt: TGCAGCGTTGAAACAGGGGGCCCCTACGAGCAGTACTTC
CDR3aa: CSVETGGPYEQYF

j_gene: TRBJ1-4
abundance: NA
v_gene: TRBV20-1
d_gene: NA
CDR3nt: TGCAGTGCTAGAGATCGGTCGGCAGGCTTGGAACTGTTTTTT
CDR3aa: CSARDRSAGLELFF

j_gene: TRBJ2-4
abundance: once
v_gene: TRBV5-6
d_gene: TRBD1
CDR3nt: TGTGCCAGCAGCTTGGAGACAGGGGGCAAAAACATTCAGTACTTC
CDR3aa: CASSLETGGKNIQYF

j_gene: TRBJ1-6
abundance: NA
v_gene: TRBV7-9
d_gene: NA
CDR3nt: TGTGCCAGCAGCTTCGGGGAGGGCAATTCACCCCTCCACTTT
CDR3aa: CASSFGEGNSPLHF

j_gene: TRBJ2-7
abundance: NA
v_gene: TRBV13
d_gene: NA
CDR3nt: TGTGCCAGCAGCCCGACCCCGGGAGAAGGCGGCTACGAGCAGTACTTC
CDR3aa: CASSPTPGEGGYEQYF

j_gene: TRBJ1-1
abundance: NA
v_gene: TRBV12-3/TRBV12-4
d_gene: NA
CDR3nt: TGTGCCAGCAGTTTCGCCACCTTGAACACTGAAGCTTTCTTT
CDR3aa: CASSFATLNTEAFF